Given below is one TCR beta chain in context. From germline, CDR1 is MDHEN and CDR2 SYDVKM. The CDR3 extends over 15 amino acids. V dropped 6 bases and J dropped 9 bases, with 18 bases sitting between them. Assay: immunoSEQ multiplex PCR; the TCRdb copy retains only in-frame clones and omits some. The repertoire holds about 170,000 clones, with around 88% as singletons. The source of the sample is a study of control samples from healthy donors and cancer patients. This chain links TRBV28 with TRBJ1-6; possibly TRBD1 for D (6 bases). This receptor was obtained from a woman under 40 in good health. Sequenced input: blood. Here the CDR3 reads CASRKQGAWGSPLHF. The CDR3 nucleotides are TGTGCCAGCAGGAAACAGGGAGCCTGGGGTTCACCCCTCCACTTT.